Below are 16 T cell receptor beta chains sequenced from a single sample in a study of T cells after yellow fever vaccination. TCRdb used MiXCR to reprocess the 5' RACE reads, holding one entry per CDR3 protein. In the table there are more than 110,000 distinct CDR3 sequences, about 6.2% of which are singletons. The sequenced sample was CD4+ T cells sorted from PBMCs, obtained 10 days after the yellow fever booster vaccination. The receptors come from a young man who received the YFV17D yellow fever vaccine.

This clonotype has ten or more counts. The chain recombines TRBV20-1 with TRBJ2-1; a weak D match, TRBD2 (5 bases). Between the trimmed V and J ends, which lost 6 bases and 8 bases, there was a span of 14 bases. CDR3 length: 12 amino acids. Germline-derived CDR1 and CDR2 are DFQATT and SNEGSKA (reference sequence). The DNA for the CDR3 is TGCAGTGCAAGGACTCAAGTCTATGAGCAGTTCTTC. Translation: CSARTQVYEQFF.

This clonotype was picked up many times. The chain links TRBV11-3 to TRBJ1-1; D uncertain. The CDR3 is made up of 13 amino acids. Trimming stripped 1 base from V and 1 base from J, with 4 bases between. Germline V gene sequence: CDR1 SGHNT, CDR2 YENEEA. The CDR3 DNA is TGTGCCAGCAGCTTAGGAAAGAACACTGAAGCTTTCTTT. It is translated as CASSLGKNTEAFF.

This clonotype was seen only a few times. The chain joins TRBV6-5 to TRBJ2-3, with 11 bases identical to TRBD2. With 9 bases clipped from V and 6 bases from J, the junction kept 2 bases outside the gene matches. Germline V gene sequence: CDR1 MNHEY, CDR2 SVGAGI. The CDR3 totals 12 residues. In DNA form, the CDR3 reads TGTGCCAGTAGCGGGAGGGCCGATACGCAGTATTTT. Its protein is CASSGRADTQYF.

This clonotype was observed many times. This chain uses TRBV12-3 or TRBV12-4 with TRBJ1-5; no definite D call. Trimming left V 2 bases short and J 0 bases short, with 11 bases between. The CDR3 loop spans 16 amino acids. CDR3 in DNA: TGTGCCAGCAGTTTACGGGTTGGCGGTAGCAATCAGCCCCAGCATTTT. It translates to CASSLRVGGSNQPQHF.

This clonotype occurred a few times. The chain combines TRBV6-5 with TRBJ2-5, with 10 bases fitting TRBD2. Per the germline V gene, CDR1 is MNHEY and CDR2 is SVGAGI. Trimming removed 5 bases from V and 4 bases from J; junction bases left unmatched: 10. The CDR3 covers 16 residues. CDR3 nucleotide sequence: TGTGCCAGCAGTAACGTAGCGGGAGGTTCTCCAGAGACCCAGTACTTC. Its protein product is CASSNVAGGSPETQYF.

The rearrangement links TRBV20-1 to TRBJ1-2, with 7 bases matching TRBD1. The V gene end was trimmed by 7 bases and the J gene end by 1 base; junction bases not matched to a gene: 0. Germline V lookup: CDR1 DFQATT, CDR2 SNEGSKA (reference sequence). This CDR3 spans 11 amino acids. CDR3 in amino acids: CSGDSNYGYTF. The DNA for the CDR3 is TGCAGTGGGGACAGTAACTATGGCTACACCTTC.

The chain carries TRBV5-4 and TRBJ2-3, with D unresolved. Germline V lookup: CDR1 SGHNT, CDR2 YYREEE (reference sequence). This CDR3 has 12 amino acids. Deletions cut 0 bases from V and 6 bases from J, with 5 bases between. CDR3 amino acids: CASSLVSDTQYF. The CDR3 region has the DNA TGTGCCAGCAGCTTGGTGTCCGATACGCAGTATTTT.

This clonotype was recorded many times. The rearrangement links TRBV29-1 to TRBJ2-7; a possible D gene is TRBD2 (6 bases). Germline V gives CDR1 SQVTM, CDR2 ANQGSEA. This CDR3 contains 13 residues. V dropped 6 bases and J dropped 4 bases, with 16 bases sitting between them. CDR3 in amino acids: CSVADYKEYEQYF. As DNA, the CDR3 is TGCAGCGTGGCGGACTACAAGGAGTACGAGCAGTACTTC.

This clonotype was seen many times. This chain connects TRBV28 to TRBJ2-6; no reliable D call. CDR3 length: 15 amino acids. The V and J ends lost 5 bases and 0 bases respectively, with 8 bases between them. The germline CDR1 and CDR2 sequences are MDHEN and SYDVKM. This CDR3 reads CASSPPHSGANVLTF. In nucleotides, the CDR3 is TGTGCCAGCAGTCCGCCCCACTCTGGGGCCAACGTCCTGACTTTC.

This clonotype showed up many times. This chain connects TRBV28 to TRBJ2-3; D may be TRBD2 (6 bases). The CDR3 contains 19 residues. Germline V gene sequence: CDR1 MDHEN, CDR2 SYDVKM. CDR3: CGIGTTSRGWLDNTDTQYF. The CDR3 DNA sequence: TGTGGGATAGGAACGACTAGTAGAGGGTGGTTGGACAACACAGATACGCAGTATTTT.

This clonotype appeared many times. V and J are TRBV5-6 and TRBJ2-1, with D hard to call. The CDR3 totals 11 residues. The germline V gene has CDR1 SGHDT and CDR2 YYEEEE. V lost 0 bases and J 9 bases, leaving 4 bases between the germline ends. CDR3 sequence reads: CASSLGVEQFF. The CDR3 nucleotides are TGTGCCAGCAGCTTGGGTGTTGAGCAGTTCTTC.

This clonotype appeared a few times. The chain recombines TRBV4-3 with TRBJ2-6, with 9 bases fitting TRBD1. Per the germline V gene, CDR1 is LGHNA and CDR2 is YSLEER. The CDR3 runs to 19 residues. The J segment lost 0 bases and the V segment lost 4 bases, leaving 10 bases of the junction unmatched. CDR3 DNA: TGCGCCAGCAGCCTAAGGACAGGGGACTTTTTCTCTGGGGCCAACGTCCTGACTTTC. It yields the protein CASSLRTGDFFSGANVLTF.

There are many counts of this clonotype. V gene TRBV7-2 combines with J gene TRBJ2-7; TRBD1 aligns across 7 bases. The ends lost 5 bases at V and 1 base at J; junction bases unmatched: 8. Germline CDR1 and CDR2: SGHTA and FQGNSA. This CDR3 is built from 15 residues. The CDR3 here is CASSAFEGASYEQYF. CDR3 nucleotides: TGTGCCAGCAGCGCCTTTGAGGGGGCGTCCTACGAGCAGTACTTC. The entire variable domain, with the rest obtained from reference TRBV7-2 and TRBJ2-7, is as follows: GAGVSQSPSNKVTEKGKDVELRCDPISGHTALYWYRQSLGQGLEFLIYFQGNSAPDKSGLPSDRFSAERTGGSVSTLTIQRTQQEDSAVYLCASSAFEGASYEQYFGPGTRLTVT.

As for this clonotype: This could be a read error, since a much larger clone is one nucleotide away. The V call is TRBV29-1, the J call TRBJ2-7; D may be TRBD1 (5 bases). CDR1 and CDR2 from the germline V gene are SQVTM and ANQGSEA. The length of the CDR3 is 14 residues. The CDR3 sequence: CRVELSQGTYEQYF. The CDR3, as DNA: TGCAGAGTTGAATTAAGTCAGGGCACTTACGAGCAGTACTTC.

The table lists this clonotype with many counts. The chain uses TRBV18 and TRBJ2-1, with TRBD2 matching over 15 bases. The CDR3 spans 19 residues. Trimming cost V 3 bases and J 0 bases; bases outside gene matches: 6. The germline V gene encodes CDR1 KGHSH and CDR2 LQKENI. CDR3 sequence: CASSPGLAGGDSSYNEQFF. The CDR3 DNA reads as TGTGCCAGCTCACCTGGACTAGCGGGAGGGGATAGCTCCTACAATGAGCAGTTCTTC.

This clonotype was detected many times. The CDR3 spells CSATGTNSYEQYF. The DNA for the CDR3 is TGCAGTGCTACCGGGACCAACTCCTACGAGCAGTACTTC. The rearrangement uses TRBV20-1 and TRBJ2-7; D may match TRBD1 or TRBD2 (5 bases each). V lost 4 bases to trimming and J lost 0 bases, with 10 bases between them. Per germline, CDR1 DFQATT and CDR2 SNEGSKA (reference sequence). The CDR3 sequence is 13 residues long.